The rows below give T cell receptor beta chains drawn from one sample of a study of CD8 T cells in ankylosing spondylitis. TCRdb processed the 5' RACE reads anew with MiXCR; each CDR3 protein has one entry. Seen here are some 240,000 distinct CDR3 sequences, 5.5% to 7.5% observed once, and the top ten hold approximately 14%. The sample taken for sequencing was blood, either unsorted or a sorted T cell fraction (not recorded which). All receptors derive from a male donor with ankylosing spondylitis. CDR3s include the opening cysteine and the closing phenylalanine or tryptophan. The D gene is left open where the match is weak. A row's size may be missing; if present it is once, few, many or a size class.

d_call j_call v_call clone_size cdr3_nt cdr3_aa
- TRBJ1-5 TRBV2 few TGTGCCAGCAGTGATTTTGACAGCCCGAATCAGCCCCAGCATTTT CASSDFDSPNQPQHF
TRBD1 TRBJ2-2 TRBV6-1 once TGTGCCAGCAGGCTGGGACAGACTTCTGGGGAGCTGTTTTTT CASRLGQTSGELFF
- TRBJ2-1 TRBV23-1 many TGCGCCAGCAGTCAATCGGGTGGGAGCAATGAGCAGTTCTTC CASSQSGGSNEQFF
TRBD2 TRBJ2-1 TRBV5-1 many TGCGCCAGCAGCTGGGCAGGACTAGCGGGAGAAGGCAATGAGCAGTTCTTC CASSWAGLAGEGNEQFF
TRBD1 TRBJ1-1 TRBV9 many TGTGCCAGCAGCGTCACAGGGGGCAGGAACACTGAAGCTTTCTTT CASSVTGGRNTEAFF
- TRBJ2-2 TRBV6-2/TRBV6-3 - TGTGCCAGCAGGGAGGTGGTGAACACCGGGGAGCTGTTTTTT CASREVVNTGELFF
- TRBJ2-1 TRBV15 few TGTGCCACCAGCACCCTCCGAGGCGGTGAGCAGTTCTTC CATSTLRGGEQFF
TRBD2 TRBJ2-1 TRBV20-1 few TGCAGTGCTAGGGGACTAGCGGGTTTCAATGAGCAGTTCTTC CSARGLAGFNEQFF
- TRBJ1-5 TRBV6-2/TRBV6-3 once TGTGCCAGCAGTTACGAAGGGGATGGCAATCAGCCCCAGCATTTT CASSYEGDGNQPQHF
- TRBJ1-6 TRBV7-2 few TGTGCCAGCAGCTTAGCGGGTTTGGATTCACCCCTCCACTTT CASSLAGLDSPLHF
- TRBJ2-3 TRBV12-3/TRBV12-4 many TGTGCCAGCAGTTTAAGGGGTGGGCCAGATACGCAGTATTTT CASSLRGGPDTQYF
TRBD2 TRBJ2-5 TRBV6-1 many TGTGCCAGCAAGGGTAGCGGGGTCCAAGAGACCCAGTACTTC CASKGSGVQETQYF
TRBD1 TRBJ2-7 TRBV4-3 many TGCGCCAGCAGCCAGGGGACAGGGGACTACGAGCAGTACTTC CASSQGTGDYEQYF
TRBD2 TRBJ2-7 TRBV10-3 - TGTGCCATCATGAGTTCGGGGGGGGAGACCTACGAGCAGTACTTC CAIMSSGGETYEQYF
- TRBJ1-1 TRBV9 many TGTGCCAGCAGCGTAGCTTCGGGGACTGAAGCTTTCTTT CASSVASGTEAFF
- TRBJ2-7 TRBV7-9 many TGTGCCAGCAGCTTCGAGGGTCTCGAGCAGTACTTC CASSFEGLEQYF
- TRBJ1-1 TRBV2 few TGTGCCAGCAGGGCGGGGACGGCTACCCTGAACACTGAAGCTTTCTTT CASRAGTATLNTEAFF
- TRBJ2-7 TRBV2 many TGTGCCAGCGCGCGCGGGCCAGGATACGAGCAGTACTTC CASARGPGYEQYF
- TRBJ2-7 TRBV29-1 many TGCAGCGTTGAAGGAGTAGGGTACGAGCAGTACTTC CSVEGVGYEQYF
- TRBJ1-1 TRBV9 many TGTGCCAGCAGCGTGTCGAACACTGAAGCTTTCTTT CASSVSNTEAFF
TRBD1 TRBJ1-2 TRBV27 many TGTGCCAGCAGTTCGCATGACAGGGGGTATGGCTACACCTTC CASSSHDRGYGYTF
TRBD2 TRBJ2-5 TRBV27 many TGTGCCAGCAGTTTCACCGGGCTAGCGGGAGTAGCCCAAGAGACCCAGTACTTC CASSFTGLAGVAQETQYF
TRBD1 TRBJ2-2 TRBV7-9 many TGTGCCAGCAGCCAAGACAGGGGGCATCACACCGGGGAGCTGTTTTTT CASSQDRGHHTGELFF
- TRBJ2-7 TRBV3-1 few TGTGCCAGCAGCCCCGGGATTGGGCAGTACTTC CASSPGIGQYF
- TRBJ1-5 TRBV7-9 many TGTGCCAGCAGCAATAGCAATCAGCCCCAGCATTTT CASSNSNQPQHF
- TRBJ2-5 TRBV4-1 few TGCGCCAGCAGCCAGGGTAGGGCCAAGGAAGAGACCCAGTACTTC CASSQGRAKEETQYF
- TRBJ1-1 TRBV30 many TGTGCCTGGAGTGAATCGTTACGGCCGGGGTTTGAAGCTTTCTTT CAWSESLRPGFEAFF
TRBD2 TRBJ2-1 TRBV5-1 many TGCGCCAGCAGCTCACTAGCGGCAAATGAGCAGTTCTTC CASSSLAANEQFF
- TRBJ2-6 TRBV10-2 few TGCGCCAGCAGTGTTGTCCTCTCTGGGGCCAACGTCCTGACTTTC CASSVVLSGANVLTF
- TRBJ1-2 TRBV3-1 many TGTGCCAGCAGCCAAGACCGCAGGGTGCACTATGGCTACACCTTC CASSQDRRVHYGYTF
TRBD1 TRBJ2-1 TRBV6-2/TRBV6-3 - TGTGCCAGCAGTTACACGAGGACAGGGGACTACAATGAGCAGTTCTTC CASSYTRTGDYNEQFF
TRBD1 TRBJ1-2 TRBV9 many TGTGCCAGCAGCCCCGGGACAGGGTACGCCTATGGCTACACCTTC CASSPGTGYAYGYTF
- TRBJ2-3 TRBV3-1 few TGTGCCAGCAGCCTGGCCGGTGGACCTCGCACAGATACGCAGTATTTT CASSLAGGPRTDTQYF
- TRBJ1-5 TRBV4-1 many TGCGCCAGCAGCCAAGTTGACGGTCGGGGGTATCAGCCCCAGCATTTT CASSQVDGRGYQPQHF
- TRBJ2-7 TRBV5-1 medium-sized TGCGCCAGCAGCTTCGGGGGCTCCTACGAGCAGTACTTC CASSFGGSYEQYF